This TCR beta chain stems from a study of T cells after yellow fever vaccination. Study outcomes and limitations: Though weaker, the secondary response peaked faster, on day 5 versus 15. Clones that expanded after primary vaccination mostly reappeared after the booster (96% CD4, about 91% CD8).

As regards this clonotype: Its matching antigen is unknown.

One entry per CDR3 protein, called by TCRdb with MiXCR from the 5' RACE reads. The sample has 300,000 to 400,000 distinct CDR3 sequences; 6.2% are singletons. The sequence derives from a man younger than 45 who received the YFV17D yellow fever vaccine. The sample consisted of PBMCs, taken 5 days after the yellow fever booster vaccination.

DNA for the CDR3: TGTGCCAGCAGCGGGACAGAGCTAGAAAAACTGTTTTTT. Its translation: CASSGTELEKLFF. The rearrangement uses TRBV12-3 or TRBV12-4 and TRBJ1-4, with 7 bases lining up with TRBD1. J was trimmed by 8 bases and V by 6 bases; bases with no gene match: 6. CDR3 length: 13 amino acids.